These 26 T cell receptor beta chains came from one sample sequenced in a study of cytomegalovirus exposure and HLA in healthy donors listed by TCRdb under 2017. The library relied on the immunoSEQ multiplex PCR assay. For the multiplex PCR, a mixture combining 60 forward primers for TCR Vbeta segments and 13 reverse primers for TCR Jbeta segments was used. In TCRdb, the immuneACCESS table is reduced to in-frame sequences with V and J assigned. These tables do not hold every clone; where another copy was compared, an unresolved V gene accounts for under half, and the others remain unexplained. The sample table contains 150,000 to 200,000 clones; only one count was recorded for approximately 79% of them. More than 1.5% of the sample belongs to the ten largest clones. The sequenced material came from PBMCs. The receptors derive from a girl aged 10 to 17 in good health and CMV-seropositive.

The rearrangement links TRBV5-1 to TRBJ1-6; no definite D call. With 1 base removed from V and 12 bases from J, the gap between germline ends came to 8 bases. CDR3 length: 12 amino acids. Per the germline V gene, CDR1 is SGHRS and CDR2 is YFSETQ. CDR3 in DNA: TGCGCCAGCAGCTTGCCCGGGAGACCCCTCCACTTT. It translates to CASSLPGRPLHF.

A single count supports this clone. The chain joins TRBV6-1 to TRBJ2-3; the match to TRBD2 covers 8 bases. Germline V CDR1 and CDR2: MNHNS, SASEGT. This CDR3 comprises 14 residues. V gave up 7 bases and J gave up 5 bases; unmatched junction bases: 8. In DNA, the CDR3 is TGTGCCAGCACGACCAGCGGGGGCCTAGATACGCAGTATTTT. It is translated as CASTTSGGLDTQYF.

CDR3 sequence (DNA): TGTGCCAGCTCACCCTCGGGCCCCGCGGGACATCAGCCCCAGCATTTT. Amino acids: CASSPSGPAGHQPQHF. This chain links TRBV18 with TRBJ1-5, with D possibly TRBD1 on 5 matching bases. Germline V CDR1 and CDR2: KGHSH, LQKENI. This CDR3 region has 16 residues. V lost 3 bases and J lost 5, with 17 bases in between.

A few counts support this clone. The chain has TRBV7-2 and TRBJ2-3; D remains unclear. The CDR3 has 16 amino acids. The germline V gene encodes CDR1 SGHTA and CDR2 FQGNSA. Trimming cost V 10 bases and J 7 bases, with 27 bases left between them. The CDR3 bases are TGTGCCACCGGCCCCCCTCTGAGTAGTACTACCTATACGCAGTATTTT. Its translation: CATGPPLSSTTYTQYF.

V usage is TRBV6-1 and J usage is TRBJ1-2, with D hard to call. CDR3 size: 12 residues. Trimming pared 2 bases from V and 5 bases from J, leaving 6 bases between. Germline values: CDR1 MNHNS, CDR2 SASEGT. CDR3 residues: CASSETEYGYTF. The CDR3 DNA follows: TGTGCCAGCAGTGAAACAGAGTATGGCTACACCTTC.

This chain connects TRBV6-5 to TRBJ2-7, with TRBD1 matching over 7 bases. Germline CDR1 MNHEY, CDR2 SVGAGI. This CDR3 has 14 amino acids. The V and J ends lost 6 bases and 2 bases, in that order; junction bases with no gene match: 7. The CDR3 DNA reads as TGTGCCAGCAGCGAAGGGACAGCCCCCTACGAGCAGTACTTC. Amino acids: CASSEGTAPYEQYF.

J is TRBJ1-2 and V is TRBV7-8; 8 nucleotides match TRBD1. Trimming cost V 5 bases and J 7 bases; bases outside gene matches: 18. This CDR3 contains 17 residues. Germline lookup yields CDR1 SGHVS and CDR2 FQNEAQ. The CDR3 is CASSAVPGGLWAPGYTF. The CDR3 bases are TGTGCCAGCAGCGCTGTACCAGGGGGCCTATGGGCTCCTGGCTACACCTTC.

The chain is built from TRBV2 and TRBJ2-6; the D gene is possibly TRBD2 (5 bases). The length of the CDR3 is 15 residues. The germline V gene encodes CDR1 SNHLY and CDR2 FYNNEI. Trimming pared 8 bases from V and 0 bases from J, leaving 11 bases between. The chain's CDR3 is CASSERDSGANVLTF. In DNA, the CDR3 is TGTGCCAGCTCCGAGAGGGACTCTGGGGCCAACGTCCTGACTTTC. Drawing the rest from reference TRBV2 and TRBJ2-6, the complete variable domain is EPEVTQTPSHQVTQMGQEVILRCVPISNHLYFYWYRQILGQKVEFLVSFYNNEISEKSEIFDDQFSVERPDGSNFTLKIRSTKLEDSAMYFCASSERDSGANVLTFGAGSRLTVL.

V is TRBV4-3 and J is TRBJ2-3; 7 bases align to TRBD2. This CDR3 spans 14 amino acids. CDR1 LGHNA and CDR2 YSLEER come from the germline V gene. The ends lost 5 bases at V and 1 base at J; junction bases unmatched: 3. CDR3 bases: TGCGCCAGCAGCGGGAGGGTGGGCACAGATACGCAGTATTTT. This gives the protein CASSGRVGTDTQYF.

This clone was seen more than once but under ten times. The CDR3 coding sequence is TGTGCCAGCAGTCCACAGGGGGTATGGACTGAAGCTTTCTTT. Translating gives CASSPQGVWTEAFF. The chain recombines TRBV25-1 with TRBJ1-1; TRBD1 matches 8 bases. The ends lost 5 bases at V and 5 bases at J; junction bases unmatched: 7. The CDR3 runs 14 residues. Germline-derived CDR1 and CDR2 are MGHDK and SYGVNS. The full variable domain, in which reference TRBV25-1 and TRBJ1-1 provide the parts outside the CDR3, is EADIYQTPRYLVIGTGKKITLECSQTMGHDKMYWYQQDPGMELHLIHYSYGVNSTEKGDLSSESTVSRIRTEHFPLTLESARPSHTSQYLCASSPQGVWTEAFFGQGTRLTVV.

This chain connects TRBV6-1 to TRBJ2-7; D gene uncertain. Germline V gives CDR1 MNHNS, CDR2 SASEGT. With 2 bases removed from V and 0 bases from J, the gap between germline ends came to 11 bases. This CDR3 comprises 15 residues. This chain's CDR3 is CASSENPGHSYEQYF. DNA of the CDR3: TGTGCCAGCAGTGAAAATCCGGGTCACTCCTACGAGCAGTACTTC.

On this clone: This sample also contains other DNA sequences that code for the same CDR3. This chain connects TRBV5-1 to TRBJ1-6; D may be TRBD1 (5 bases). This CDR3 is built from 14 residues. V dropped 0 bases and J dropped 10 bases, with 11 bases sitting between them. Germline V lookup: CDR1 SGHRS, CDR2 YFSETQ. This CDR3 is CASSLAPGYSPLHF. CDR3 sequence (DNA): TGCGCCAGCAGCTTGGCCCCAGGGTACTCACCCCTCCACTTT.

V gene TRBV27 combines with J gene TRBJ2-1, with TRBD2 matching 7 bases. The junction had 20 bases not matched to a gene; V was cut back by 5 bases and J by 7 bases. Germline V CDR1 and CDR2: MNHEY, SMNVEV (reference sequence). The CDR3 is 18 amino acids. The DNA for the CDR3 is TGTGCCAGCAGTCCTCCCTCCCCGACTAGCTCGAGGATTAATGAGCAGTTCTTC. It yields the protein CASSPPSPTSSRINEQFF.

Only one count was recorded for this clone. The chain combines TRBV27 with TRBJ1-1; 7 bases are a match to TRBD1. CDR3 length equals 15 residues. Germline lookup yields CDR1 MNHEY and CDR2 SMNVEV (reference sequence). The trim removed 1 base at V and 5 bases at J, leaving 7 bases unmatched. CDR3 loop: CASSLYLQGDTEAFF. For the CDR3, the DNA is TGTGCCAGCAGTTTATACCTTCAGGGGGATACTGAAGCTTTCTTT.

V and J are TRBV30 and TRBJ1-6, with D possibly being TRBD1 (6 bases). V gave up 5 bases and J gave up 7 bases, with 15 bases separating them. CDR1 is GTSNPN and CDR2 is SVGIG in the germline V gene (reference sequence). This CDR3 has 14 residues. In DNA, the CDR3 is TGTGCCTGGGGGCGGGGGGCCCCAAATTCACCCCTCCACTTT. This translates into CAWGRGAPNSPLHF.

This chain links TRBV5-8 with TRBJ1-5; TRBD1 aligns across 7 bases. Germline values: CDR1 SGHTS, CDR2 YDEGEE. V shed 1 base and J 6 bases; nucleotides not matched to a gene: 7. The CDR3 totals 15 residues. CDR3 sequence reads: CASSLSGTAIQPQHF. CDR3 DNA: TGTGCCAGCAGCTTGTCTGGGACAGCGATTCAGCCCCAGCATTTT.

V is TRBV7-2 and J is TRBJ2-5; D is possibly TRBD1 (5 bases). The V end was cut by 5 bases, the J end by 5 bases, with 15 bases between. This CDR3 region has 14 residues. Germline values: CDR1 SGHTA, CDR2 FQGNSA. CDR3 region: CASSQGLPGETQYF. CDR3 in DNA: TGTGCCAGCAGCCAGGGCCTCCCTGGGGAGACCCAGTACTTC.

The chain recombines TRBV18 with TRBJ1-4; unclear D gene. The CDR3 is 11 residues long. Trimming removed 5 bases at V and 5 bases at J, with 3 bases between. Germline-derived CDR1 and CDR2 are KGHSH and LQKENI. CDR3 sequence: CASSSNEKLFF. The CDR3, as DNA: TGTGCCAGCTCATCGAATGAAAAACTGTTTTTT.

This chain joins TRBV4-3 and TRBJ1-1; no reliable D call. The ends were cut back, 4 bases at V and 0 bases at J, with 9 bases in the middle. Germline CDR1 LGHNA, CDR2 YSLEER. This CDR3 has 14 residues. CDR3 nucleotides: TGCGCCAGCAGCCCGAGTCCCATGAACACTGAAGCTTTCTTT. Protein sequence: CASSPSPMNTEAFF.

The chain links TRBV6-5 to TRBJ2-7; D not resolved. The CDR3 consists of 14 residues. Germline CDR1 MNHEY, CDR2 SVGAGI. Trimming cost V 8 bases and J 0 bases, with 14 bases left between them. CDR3 sequence (DNA): TGTGCCAGCTCGCCCTCAGGTATCTCCTACGAGCAGTACTTC. Its translation: CASSPSGISYEQYF.

The genes are TRBV19 and TRBJ1-1, with TRBD1 as a possible D gene (5 bases). The CDR3 length is 18 residues. Per germline, CDR1 LNHDA and CDR2 SQIVND (reference sequence). Trimming cost V 5 bases and J 4 bases, with 26 bases left between them. CDR3 residues: CASSSFLPGWGGGTEAFF. CDR3 nucleotide sequence: TGTGCCAGTAGTTCGTTCCTACCAGGGTGGGGGGGTGGCACTGAAGCTTTCTTT.

This rearrangement joins TRBV14 to TRBJ1-1; 7 bases agree with TRBD1. CDR1 and CDR2 from the germline V gene are SGHDN and FVKESK. Unmatched junction bases numbered 11, after V lost 2 bases and J lost 2 bases. This CDR3 spans 17 amino acids. The CDR3 spells CASSQLGTANANTEAFF. CDR3 in DNA: TGTGCCAGCAGCCAACTAGGGACAGCAAATGCCAACACTGAAGCTTTCTTT.

This clone was counted between two and nine times. This CDR3 is also generated by other DNA sequences in the sample. The rearrangement links TRBV5-1 to TRBJ2-5; 10 bases align to TRBD2. The germline gives CDR1 SGHRS, CDR2 YFSETQ. Trimming took 5 bases from V and 1 from J; bases not matched to a gene: 2. CDR3 size: 14 residues. As DNA, the CDR3 is TGCGCCAGCAGTTTAGCGGGGGGCCAAGAGACCCAGTACTTC. Protein: CASSLAGGQETQYF.

The chain has TRBV5-5 and TRBJ2-1; a weak D match, TRBD1 (5 bases). Germline CDR1 is SGHKS and CDR2 is YYEKEE (reference sequence). CDR3 length: 14 residues. Trimming stripped 0 bases from V and 4 bases from J, with 8 bases between. The CDR3, as DNA: TGTGCCAGCAGCTTGGGGACACCGTACAATGAGCAGTTCTTC. Its translation: CASSLGTPYNEQFF.

The V and J genes are TRBV19 and TRBJ1-5; no firm D call. The CDR3 runs to 13 residues. Germline values: CDR1 LNHDA, CDR2 SQIVND (reference sequence). The CDR3 protein is CVSARGVNQPQHF. In DNA, the CDR3 is TGTGTTTCCGCCCGGGGAGTCAATCAGCCCCAGCATTTT. Complete variable domain (other parts from reference TRBV19 and TRBJ1-5): DGGITQSPKYLFRKEGQNVTLSCEQNLNHDAMYWYRQDPGQGLRLIYYSQIVNDFQKGDIAEGYSVSREKKESFPLTVTSAQKNPTAFYLCVSARGVNQPQHFGDGTRLSIL.

V gene TRBV21-1 combines with J gene TRBJ2-2; the tabulated D call, TRBD1, remains unverified against the DNA. TRBV21-1 is recorded as a pseudogene. There are 15 residues in the CDR3. The DNA for the CDR3 is TGTGCCAGCAGCAAATCTTACAGGGGAGCCGGGGAGCTGTTTTTT. Translated, it gives CASSKSYRGAGELFF.